This T cell receptor (beta chain) was profiled in a study of T cells in Graves' hyperthyroidism and ophthalmopathy. Study-level background: Peripheral blood specimens were obtained at initial diagnosis, prior to any treatment.

The CDR3 regions of TCR beta were amplified from RNA transcripts. A set of HTBI primers served as the primers for a first-round RT-PCR of the TCR CDR3. TCRdb reprocessed the multiplex PCR reads via MiXCR and lists one record per CDR3 protein. The sample lists approximately 690,000 distinct CDR3 sequences; about 14% were seen once. Study-wide results and caveats: Among clonotypes expanded in thyroid above 0.001, most were also found in blood.

Ten or more counts support this clonotype. The antigen remains undetermined. CDR3 length equals 13 residues. The ends were cut back, 0 bases at V and 6 bases at J, with 6 bases in the middle. The germline gives CDR1 PRHDT, CDR2 FYEKMQ (reference sequence). Not enrolled were patients with uncontrolled infection, other autoimmune disease, pregnancy or lactation. The TCR was taken from a woman in her 50s with Graves' ophthalmopathy. This chain links TRBV13 with TRBJ2-1; D gene ambiguous. The sample taken for sequencing was blood. The CDR3 DNA reads as TGTGCCAGCAGCTTAGGGACTCTCAATGAGCAGTTCTTC. It specifies CASSLGTLNEQFF.